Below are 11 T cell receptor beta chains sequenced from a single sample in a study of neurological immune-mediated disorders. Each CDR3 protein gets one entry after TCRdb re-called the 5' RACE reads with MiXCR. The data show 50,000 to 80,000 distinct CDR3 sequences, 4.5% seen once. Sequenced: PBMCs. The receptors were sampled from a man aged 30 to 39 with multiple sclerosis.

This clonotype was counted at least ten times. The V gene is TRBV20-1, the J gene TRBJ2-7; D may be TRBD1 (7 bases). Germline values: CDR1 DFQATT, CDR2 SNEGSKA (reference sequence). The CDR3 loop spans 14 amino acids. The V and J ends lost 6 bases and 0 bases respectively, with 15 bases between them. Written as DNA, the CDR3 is TGCAGTGCCGGAGGGACAGACTTCTCCTACGAGCAGTACTTC. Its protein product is CSAGGTDFSYEQYF.

DNA for the CDR3: TGCGCCAGCAGGAGTACCAATGAGCAGTTCTTC. Its translation: CASRSTNEQFF. The chain has TRBV4-1 and TRBJ2-1, with D unresolved. CDR1 MGHRA and CDR2 YSYEKL come from the germline V gene. This CDR3 spans 11 amino acids. V was cut by 6 bases and J by 6 bases, with 6 bases left in between.

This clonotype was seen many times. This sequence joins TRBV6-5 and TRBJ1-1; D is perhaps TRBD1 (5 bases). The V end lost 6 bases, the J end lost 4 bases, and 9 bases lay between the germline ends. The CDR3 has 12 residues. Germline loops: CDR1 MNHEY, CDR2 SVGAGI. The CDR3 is CASRRGGTEAFF. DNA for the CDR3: TGTGCCAGCAGAAGGGGTGGCACTGAAGCTTTCTTT.

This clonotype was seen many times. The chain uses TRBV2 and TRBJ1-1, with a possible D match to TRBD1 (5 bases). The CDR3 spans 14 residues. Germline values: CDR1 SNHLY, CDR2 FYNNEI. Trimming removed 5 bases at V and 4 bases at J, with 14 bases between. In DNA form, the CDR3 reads TGTGCCAGCAGTCCGACGGTGGGGGGCACTGAAGCTTTCTTT. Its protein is CASSPTVGGTEAFF.

The CDR3: CAIRGTGFSEAFF. CDR3 nucleotides: TGTGCCATCAGGGGGACAGGGTTTAGTGAAGCTTTCTTT. This chain links TRBV10-3 with TRBJ1-1; TRBD1 matches at 9 bases. The CDR3 is 13 amino acids. J was trimmed by 7 bases and V by 6 bases; bases with no gene match: 6. Germline CDR1 reads ENHRY; CDR2 reads SYGVKD.

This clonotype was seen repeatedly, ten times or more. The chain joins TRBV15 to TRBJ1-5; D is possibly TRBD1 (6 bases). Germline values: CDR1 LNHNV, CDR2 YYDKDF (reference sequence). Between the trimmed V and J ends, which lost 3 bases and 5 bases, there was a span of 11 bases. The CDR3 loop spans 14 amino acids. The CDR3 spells CATSRPGEDQPQHF. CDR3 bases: TGTGCCACCAGCAGGCCAGGGGAGGATCAGCCCCAGCATTTT. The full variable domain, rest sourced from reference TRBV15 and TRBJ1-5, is DAMVIQNPRYQVTQFGKPVTLSCSQTLNHNVMYWYQQKSSQAPKLLFHYYDKDFNNEADTPDNFQSRRPNTSFCFLDIRSPGLGDTAMYLCATSRPGEDQPQHFGDGTRLSIL.

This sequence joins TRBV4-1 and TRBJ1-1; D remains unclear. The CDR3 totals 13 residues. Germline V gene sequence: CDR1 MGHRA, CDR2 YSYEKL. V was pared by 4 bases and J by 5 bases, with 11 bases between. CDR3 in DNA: TGCGCCAGCAGCCGCGCCGGGGTTACTGAAGCTTTCTTT. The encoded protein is CASSRAGVTEAFF.

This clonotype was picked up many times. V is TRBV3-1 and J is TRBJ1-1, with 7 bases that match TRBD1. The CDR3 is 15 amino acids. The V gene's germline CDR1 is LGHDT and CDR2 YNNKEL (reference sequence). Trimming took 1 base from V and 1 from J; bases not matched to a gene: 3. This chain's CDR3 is CASSQAGTENTEAFF. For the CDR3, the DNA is TGTGCCAGCAGCCAAGCCGGGACAGAGAACACTGAAGCTTTCTTT.

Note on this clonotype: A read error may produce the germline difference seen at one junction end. The CDR3 DNA reads TGTGCCAGCAGCCACAGTCTGAGCGTCGAAGAGACCGAGTACTTC. It translates to CASSHSLSVEETEYF. This chain connects TRBV3-1 to TRBJ2-5; unclear D gene. Germline CDR1 is LGHDT and CDR2 is YNNKEL (reference sequence). The CDR3 runs 15 residues.

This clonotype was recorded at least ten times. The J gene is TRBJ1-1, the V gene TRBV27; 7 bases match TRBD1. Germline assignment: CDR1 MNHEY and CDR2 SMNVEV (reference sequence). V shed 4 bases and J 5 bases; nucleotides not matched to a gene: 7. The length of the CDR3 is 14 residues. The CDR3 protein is CASSSTGFDTEAFF. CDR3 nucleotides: TGTGCCAGCAGTTCGACAGGGTTTGATACTGAAGCTTTCTTT.

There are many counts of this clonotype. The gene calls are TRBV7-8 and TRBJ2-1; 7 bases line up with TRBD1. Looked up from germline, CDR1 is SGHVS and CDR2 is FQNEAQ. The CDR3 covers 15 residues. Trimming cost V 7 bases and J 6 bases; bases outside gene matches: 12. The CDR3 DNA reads TGTGCCAGCACCCCGTTACGGGACAGAGGCAATGAGCAGTTCTTC. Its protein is CASTPLRDRGNEQFF.